These 27 T cell receptor beta chains came from one sample sequenced in a study of glioma-infiltrating T cells. The iRepertoire nested amplicon-rescue multiplex PCR amplified TCR alpha and beta CDR3s from RNA. From the multiplex PCR reads, TCRdb called clonotypes with MiXCR, one entry per CDR3 protein. The table shows over 80,000 distinct CDR3 sequences, with around 40% occurring only once. Sequencing used glioma tissue, nonneoplastic brain tissue, or PBMCs (not recorded which). The receptors shown here come from a human donor with low-grade glioma or glioblastoma, undergoing nonglioma brain surgery, or in good health (not recorded which).

This clonotype was detected many times. The V call is TRBV9, the J call TRBJ2-3, with D possibly matching TRBD2 (6 bases). The germline CDR1 and CDR2 sequences are SGDLS and YYNGEE. Deletions cut 0 bases from V and 7 bases from J, with 15 bases between. The CDR3 is made up of 15 amino acids. CDR3 sequence reads: CASSVEGREINTQYF. The CDR3 bases are TGTGCCAGCAGCGTAGAAGGTCGGGAGATCAATACGCAGTATTTT. The whole variable domain, filled in from reference TRBV9 and TRBJ2-3, reads DSGVTQTPKHLITATGQRVTLRCSPRSGDLSVYWYQQSLDQGLQFLIQYYNGEERAKGNILERFSAQQFPDLHSELNLSSLELGDSALYFCASSVEGREINTQYFGPGTRLTVL.

Regarding this clonotype: Because it lacks the conserved phenylalanine or tryptophan at the end, this CDR3 is likely a read error. V usage is TRBV20-1 and J usage is TRBJ1-1, with unresolved D. This CDR3 contains 12 residues. Germline assignment: CDR1 DFQATT and CDR2 SNEGSKA (reference sequence). Trimming stripped 6 bases from V and 5 bases from J, with 13 bases between. CDR3 sequence (DNA): TGCAGTGCGGGAAGGATGAGGACTGAAGCTTTCTGT. This translates into CSAGRMRTEAFC.

As concerns this clonotype: With a much larger clone just one base away, this may be a read error. This chain joins TRBV19 and TRBJ2-2; D is ambiguous. The CDR3 covers 14 residues. Germline V CDR1 and CDR2: LNHDA, SQIVND (reference sequence). CDR3 protein: CAISIRANTGELFF. The CDR3 coding sequence is TGTGCCATTAGTATTCGAGCGAACACCGGGGAGCTGTTTTTT.

V usage is TRBV6-2 or TRBV6-3 and J usage is TRBJ2-7; D is uncertain. V was cut by 6 bases and J by 2 bases, with 14 bases left in between. The length of the CDR3 is 14 residues. CDR1 is MNHEY and CDR2 is SVGEGT in the germline V gene. The DNA for the CDR3 is TGTGCCAGCAGAGGTAGGTACTCGCCCTACGAGCAGTACTTC. Translated, it gives CASRGRYSPYEQYF.

In this sample, this clonotype turned up many times. The chain employs TRBV2 and TRBJ2-1; D is possibly TRBD1 or TRBD2 (5 bases each). Germline CDR1 SNHLY, CDR2 FYNNEI. The length of the CDR3 is 15 residues. Deletions cut 4 bases from V and 4 bases from J, with 14 bases between. This chain's CDR3 is CASSGRDEVYNEQFF. In nucleotides, the CDR3 is TGTGCCAGCAGTGGCCGGGACGAGGTTTACAATGAGCAGTTCTTC.

About this clonotype: A clone one base away is much larger, so this may be a read error. This CDR3 is CASSGAAANYGYTF. The DNA for the CDR3 is TGCGCCAGCAGCGGGGCGGCAGCTAACTATGGCTACACCTTC. The chain combines TRBV5-1 with TRBJ1-2, with a weak D call TRBD1 (5 bases). The CDR3 totals 14 residues. Germline V gene sequence: CDR1 SGHRS, CDR2 YFSETQ. Trimming pared 4 bases from V and 0 bases from J, leaving 10 bases between.

In its sample, this clonotype was seen many times. V is TRBV7-2 and J is TRBJ2-7; D might be TRBD2 (6 bases). Deletions cut 3 bases from V and 0 bases from J, with 9 bases between. Germline V gene lookup returns CDR1 SGHTA and CDR2 FQGNSA. The CDR3 has 14 amino acids. CDR3 in DNA: TGTGCCAGCAGCTTCCGGACTACCTCCTACGAGCAGTACTTC. It is translated as CASSFRTTSYEQYF.

The chain recombines TRBV4-1 with TRBJ1-1; D is unresolved. Germline CDR1 reads MGHRA; CDR2 reads YSYEKL. The CDR3 has 15 amino acids. For the CDR3, the DNA is TGCACCGGCAGCCCAGACGGGTCCTTGAACACTGAAGCTTTCTTT. This codes for CTGSPDGSLNTEAFF.

This clonotype was observed at least ten times. The chain couples TRBV7-2 to TRBJ2-7; D not resolved. V gave up 5 bases and J gave up 1 base, with 15 bases separating them. Germline CDR1 SGHTA, CDR2 FQGNSA. The CDR3 is 15 amino acids. The CDR3 DNA reads as TGTGCCAGCAGCCCAAGTAGGCTTACTTCCTACGAGCAGTACTTC. It codes for CASSPSRLTSYEQYF.

A single count supports this clonotype. It may be a read error: a sequence one base away is much more abundant. This chain links TRBV5-1 with TRBJ2-1; D is uncertain. The CDR3 has 14 amino acids. CDR1 and CDR2 from the germline V gene are SGHRS and YFSETQ. CDR3 protein: CAGSLAGGDNEQFF. The DNA of the CDR3 is TGCGCCGGCAGCTTGGCCGGTGGTGACAATGAGCAGTTCTTC.

Points on this clonotype: Sequence at one end of the junction differs from germline and may be a read error. V gene TRBV11-2 combines with J gene TRBJ2-1; D is possibly TRBD2 (6 bases). Germline CDR1 SGHAT, CDR2 FQNNGV. This CDR3 spans 15 amino acids. The CDR3 here is CAGSYFGTSYNEQFF. For the CDR3, the DNA is TGTGCCGGCAGCTACTTCGGGACTTCTTACAATGAGCAGTTCTTC.

This clonotype was seen many times. This chain uses TRBV7-2 with TRBJ2-1; D could derive from TRBD1 or TRBD2 (6 bases each). This CDR3 region has 16 residues. Trimming cost V 6 bases and J 7 bases, with 22 bases left between them. Looked up from germline, CDR1 is SGHTA and CDR2 is FQGNSA. CDR3 nucleotide sequence: TGTGCCAGCAGTTATAGGAGGGGGATAGCCGGGAATGAGCAGTTCTTC. It is translated as CASSYRRGIAGNEQFF.

This clonotype was counted many times. The CDR3 protein is CASSQELAGLRTEAFF. The CDR3 region has the DNA TGCGCCAGCAGCCAAGAATTGGCAGGGCTCCGCACTGAAGCTTTCTTT. The chain links TRBV4-1 to TRBJ1-1; D is possibly TRBD1 (5 bases). Per germline, CDR1 MGHRA and CDR2 YSYEKL. Between the trimmed V and J ends, which lost 0 bases and 4 bases, there was a span of 15 bases. This CDR3 region has 16 residues.

As concerns this clonotype: The junction shows a germline mismatch at one end, possibly a read error. The chain links TRBV20-1 to TRBJ2-3; D gene uncertain. The germline gives CDR1 DFQATT, CDR2 SNEGSKA (reference sequence). The CDR3 has 15 amino acids. The CDR3 DNA reads TGCAGCGCTAGAGATCAAAGTTCGGGCCAAGATACGCAGTATTTT. Protein product: CSARDQSSGQDTQYF.

The CDR3 coding sequence is TGCAGCGTTGAAGATCGACAGCGGGGCACAGATACGCAGTATTTT. Its translation: CSVEDRQRGTDTQYF. The chain employs TRBV29-1 and TRBJ2-3; TRBD2 might be the D (6 bases). Trimming took 0 bases from V and 1 from J, leaving 11 bases between them. CDR1 is SQVTM, CDR2 ANQGSEA, per germline. The CDR3 length is 15 residues.

With respect to this clonotype: A read error may account for a junction end that differs from germline. The rearrangement links TRBV20-1 to TRBJ2-1; 7 bases match TRBD2. The CDR3 extends over 16 amino acids. Germline CDR1 and CDR2: DFQATT and SNEGSKA (reference sequence). The CDR3: CSARMMGGFPYNEKFF. DNA of the CDR3: TGCAGTGCTAGAATGATGGGGGGGTTCCCCTACAATGAGAAGTTCTTC.

Ten or more counts support this clonotype. The chain couples TRBV6-1 to TRBJ2-7; D might be TRBD1 (5 bases). CDR1 is MNHNS, CDR2 SASEGT, per germline. The CDR3 totals 17 residues. V was clipped by 9 bases and J by 5 bases, with 29 bases between them. This chain's CDR3 is CASGPSLGASIKNEQYF. The DNA of the CDR3 is TGTGCCAGTGGGCCCTCTTTAGGGGCCTCCATAAAGAACGAGCAGTACTTC.

Regarding this clonotype: At one end the junction does not follow the germline gene, possibly because of a read error. This rearrangement joins TRBV14 to TRBJ2-7; 9 nucleotides align to TRBD1. CDR1 SGHDN and CDR2 FVKESK come from the germline V gene. The CDR3 is 18 amino acids. The CDR3 DNA reads as TGTGCCGGCAGCCAAAAACCTGGACAGGGGCCCTTTTTGTACGAGCAGTACTTC. Translating it yields CAGSQKPGQGPFLYEQYF.

On this clonotype itself: Given a much more abundant clone one base away, this may be a read error. This rearrangement joins TRBV29-1 to TRBJ2-1, with D possibly being TRBD1 or TRBD2 (5 bases each). The germline V gene encodes CDR1 SQVTM and CDR2 ANQGSEA. The CDR3 consists of 11 residues. The CDR3 DNA sequence: TGCAGCGTTCGGGGCCACAATGAGCAGCTCTTC. This sequence encodes CSVRGHNEQLF.

On this clonotype: One base away lies a much larger clone, so this may be a sequencing read error. The rearrangement joins TRBV5-8 to TRBJ2-2; no clear D. The germline CDR1 and CDR2 sequences are SGHTS and YDEGEE. The CDR3 sequence is 14 residues long. The CDR3 region has the DNA TGTGCCAGCGGCTTCATATCGAACACCGGGGAGCTGTTTTTT. Encoded protein: CASGFISNTGELFF. Complete variable domain (other parts from reference TRBV5-8 and TRBJ2-2): EAGVTQSPTHLIKTRGQQATLRCSPISGHTSVYWYQQALGLGLQFLLWYDEGEERNRGNFPPRFSGRQFPNYSSELNVNALELEDSALYLCASGFISNTGELFFGEGSRLTVL.

This clonotype was seen many times. The chain uses TRBV3-1 and TRBJ2-1; TRBD1 matches at 12 bases. V lost 1 base and J lost 9; bases outside the gene matches: 4. From germline, CDR1 is LGHDT and CDR2 YNNKEL (reference sequence). This CDR3 is 15 amino acids long. The CDR3 is CASSQAGTGGSEQFF. CDR3 coding DNA: TGTGCCAGCAGCCAAGCCGGGACAGGGGGCAGTGAGCAGTTCTTC.

This clonotype has more than one count but fewer than ten. V is TRBV3-1 and J is TRBJ2-5; 14 bases match TRBD2. Trimming cost V 1 base and J 5 bases; bases outside gene matches: 3. The CDR3 totals 16 residues. Germline lookup yields CDR1 LGHDT and CDR2 YNNKEL (reference sequence). The CDR3 region has the DNA TGTGCCAGCAGCCAAGGACTAGCGGGGGGGCAGGAGACCCAGTACTTC. Encoded protein: CASSQGLAGGQETQYF.

This clonotype has at least ten counts. The CDR3 DNA sequence: TGTGCCAGCAGTTACTCAGGACAGGTACTGGGGAACGAGCAGTACTTC. Protein sequence: CASSYSGQVLGNEQYF. This chain uses TRBV6-5 with TRBJ2-7; 7 bases match TRBD1. This CDR3 comprises 16 residues. J lost 5 bases, V lost 0 bases, and 10 bases had no gene match. In germline, CDR1 is MNHEY, CDR2 SVGAGI.

This clonotype showed up just once. Since the CDR3 does not end with the conserved phenylalanine or tryptophan, this likely comes from a read error. V gene TRBV9 combines with J gene TRBJ2-1, with TRBD1 as a possible D gene (5 bases). V was cut by 0 bases and J by 4 bases, with 14 bases left in between. The CDR3 runs 16 residues. The germline V gene has CDR1 SGDLS and CDR2 YYNGEE. DNA of the CDR3: TGTGCCAGCAGCGTAGCCAGTCAGGGTTTGTACAATGAGCAGTTCCTC. Translation gives CASSVASQGLYNEQFL.

The chain links TRBV5-1 to TRBJ2-5; D remains unclear. Germline loops: CDR1 SGHRS, CDR2 YFSETQ. CDR3 length: 15 amino acids. The germline V and J ends were trimmed by 0 bases and 7 bases, with 16 bases remaining between them. CDR3 bases: TGCGCCAGCAGCTTGGTCGGTTTCCAAGGTGGGACCCAGTACTTC. Translating gives CASSLVGFQGGTQYF. The full variable domain, its missing parts supplied by reference TRBV5-1 and TRBJ2-5, is KAGVTQTPRYLIKTRGQQVTLSCSPISGHRSVSWYQQTPGQGLQFLFEYFSETQRNKGNFPGRFSGRQFSNSRSEMNVSTLELGDSALYLCASSLVGFQGGTQYFGPGTRLLVL.

This clonotype was picked up many times. J is TRBJ2-7 and V is TRBV11-2, with D unresolved. The CDR3 covers 15 residues. CDR1 SGHAT and CDR2 FQNNGV come from the germline V gene. The V end lost 5 bases, the J end lost 2 bases, and 16 bases lay between the germline ends. CDR3 nucleotides: TGTGCCAGCAGCCATAAGACTCGCGGTGCCTACGAGCAGTACTTC. This encodes CASSHKTRGAYEQYF.

V usage is TRBV28 and J usage is TRBJ2-5; 8 nucleotides agree with TRBD2. In germline, CDR1 is MDHEN, CDR2 SYDVKM. There are 15 residues in the CDR3. J gave up 5 bases and V 7 bases, and 12 bases lay outside the gene matches. CDR3 in amino acids: CASIPGGAYGETQYF. The DNA of the CDR3 is TGTGCCAGCATTCCGGGGGGGGCGTACGGGGAGACCCAGTACTTC.